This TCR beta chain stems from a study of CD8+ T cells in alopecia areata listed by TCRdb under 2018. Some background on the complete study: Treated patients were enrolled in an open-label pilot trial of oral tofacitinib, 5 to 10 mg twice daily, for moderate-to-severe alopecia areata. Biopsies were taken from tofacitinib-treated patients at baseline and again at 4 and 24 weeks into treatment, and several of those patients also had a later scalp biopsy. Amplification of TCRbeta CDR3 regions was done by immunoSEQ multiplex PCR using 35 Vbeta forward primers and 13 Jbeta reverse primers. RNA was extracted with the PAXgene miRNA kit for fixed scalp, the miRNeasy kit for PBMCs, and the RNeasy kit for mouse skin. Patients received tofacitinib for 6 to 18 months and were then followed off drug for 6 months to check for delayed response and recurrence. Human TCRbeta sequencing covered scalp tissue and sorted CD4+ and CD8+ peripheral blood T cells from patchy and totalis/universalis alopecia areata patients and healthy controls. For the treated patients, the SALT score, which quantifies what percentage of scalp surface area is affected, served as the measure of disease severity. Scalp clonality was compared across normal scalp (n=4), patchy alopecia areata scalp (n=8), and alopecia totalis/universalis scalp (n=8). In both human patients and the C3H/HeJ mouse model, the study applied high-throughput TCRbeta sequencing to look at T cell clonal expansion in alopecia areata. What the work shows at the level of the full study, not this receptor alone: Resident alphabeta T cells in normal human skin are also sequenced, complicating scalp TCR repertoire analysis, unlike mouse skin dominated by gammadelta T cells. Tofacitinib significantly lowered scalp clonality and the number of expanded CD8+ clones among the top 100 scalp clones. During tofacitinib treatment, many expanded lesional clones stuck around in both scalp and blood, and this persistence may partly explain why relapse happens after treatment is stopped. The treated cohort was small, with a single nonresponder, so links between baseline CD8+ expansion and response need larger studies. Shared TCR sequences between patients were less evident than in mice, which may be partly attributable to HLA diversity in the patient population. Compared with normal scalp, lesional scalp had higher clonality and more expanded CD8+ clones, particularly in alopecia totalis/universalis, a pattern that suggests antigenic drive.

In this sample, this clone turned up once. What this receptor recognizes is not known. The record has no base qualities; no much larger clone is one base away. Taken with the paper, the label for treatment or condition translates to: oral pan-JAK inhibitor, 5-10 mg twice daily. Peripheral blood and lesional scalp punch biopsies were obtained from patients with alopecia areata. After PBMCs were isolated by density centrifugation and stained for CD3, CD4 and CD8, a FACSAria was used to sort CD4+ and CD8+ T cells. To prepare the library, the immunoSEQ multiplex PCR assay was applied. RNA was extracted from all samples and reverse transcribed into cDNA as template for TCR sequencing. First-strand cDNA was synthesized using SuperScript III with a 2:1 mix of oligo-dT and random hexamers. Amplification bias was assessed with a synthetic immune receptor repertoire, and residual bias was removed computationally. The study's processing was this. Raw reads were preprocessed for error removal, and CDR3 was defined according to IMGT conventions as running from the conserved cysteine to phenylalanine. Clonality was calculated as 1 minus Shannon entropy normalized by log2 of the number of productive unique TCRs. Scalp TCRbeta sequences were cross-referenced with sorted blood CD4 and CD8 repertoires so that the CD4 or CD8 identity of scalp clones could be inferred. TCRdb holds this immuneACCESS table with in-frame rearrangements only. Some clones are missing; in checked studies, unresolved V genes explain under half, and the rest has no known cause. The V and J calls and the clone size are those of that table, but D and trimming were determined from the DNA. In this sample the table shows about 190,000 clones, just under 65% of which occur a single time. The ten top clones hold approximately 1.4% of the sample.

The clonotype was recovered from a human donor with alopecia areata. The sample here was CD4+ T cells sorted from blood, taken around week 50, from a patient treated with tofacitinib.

The nucleotide sequence reads as follows: TGTGCCAGCAGTCATCCAGGGACAGACTATGGCTACACCTTC. Its protein is CASSHPGTDYGYTF. The chain is assembled from TRBV11-1 and TRBJ1-2; 7 bases in the middle match TRBD1. V ends up 6 bases short and J 3 bases short, with an unmatched junction base count of 7. Taken from cysteine to phenylalanine, the CDR3 has 14 residues. Solely the CDR3 DNA is kept, with 42 bases framed from the first base. For CDR1 and CDR2, the germline V gene (reference sequence) lists SGHAT and FQDESV. With all but the CDR3 taken from the reference TRBV11-1 and TRBJ1-2 genes, the full variable domain is: EAEVAQSPRYKITEKSQAVAFWCDPISGHATLYWYRQILGQGPELLVQFQDESVVDDSQLPKDRFSAERLKGVDSTLKIQPAELGDSAMYLCASSHPGTDYGYTFGSGTRLTVV.